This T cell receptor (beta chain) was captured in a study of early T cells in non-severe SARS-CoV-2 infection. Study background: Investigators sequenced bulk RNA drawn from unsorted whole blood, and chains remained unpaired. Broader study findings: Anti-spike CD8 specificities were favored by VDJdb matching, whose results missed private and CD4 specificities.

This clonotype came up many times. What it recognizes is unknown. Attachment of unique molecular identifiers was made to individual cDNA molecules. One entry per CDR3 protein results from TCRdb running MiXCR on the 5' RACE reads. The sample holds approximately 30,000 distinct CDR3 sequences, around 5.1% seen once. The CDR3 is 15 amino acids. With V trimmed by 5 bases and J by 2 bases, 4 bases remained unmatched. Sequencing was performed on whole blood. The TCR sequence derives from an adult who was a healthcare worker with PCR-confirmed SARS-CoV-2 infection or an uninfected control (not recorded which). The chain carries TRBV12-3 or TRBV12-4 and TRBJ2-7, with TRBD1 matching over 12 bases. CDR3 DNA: TGTGCCAGCAGTCCCGGGACAGGGGGCACCTACGAGCAGTACTTC. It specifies CASSPGTGGTYEQYF.